This T cell receptor (beta chain) was profiled in a study of T cells in Graves' hyperthyroidism and ophthalmopathy. In the study overall: Staff took peripheral blood when the initial diagnosis was made, before any treatment began.

Extraction of PBMCs used under 13 ml of fresh peripheral blood. Of note for this clonotype: What it recognizes is unknown.

Overall study results and limits: From stable hyperthyroidism, ophthalmopathy was set apart by a 13 V-J model.

RNA transcripts were the template for amplifying TCR beta CDR3 regions. The study used the HTBI primer set for a first-round RT-PCR of the TCR CDR3. TCRdb processed the multiplex PCR reads anew with MiXCR; each CDR3 protein has one entry. Of about 580,000 distinct CDR3 sequences detected, approximately 15% appear once; the ten largest clones hold 5.8%. The CDR3 is 14 amino acids. Per germline, CDR1 WSHSY and CDR2 SAAADI. Trimming stripped 0 bases from V and 5 bases from J, with 11 bases between. The TCR comes from a woman aged 25 to 45 with Graves' hyperthyroidism that later progressed to Graves' ophthalmopathy. Input material: blood. V and J are TRBV10-2 and TRBJ2-7, with unresolved D. The CDR3 DNA follows: TGCGCCAGCAGTGAGTCGATTCTGCCGAACGAGCAGTACTTC. It encodes CASSESILPNEQYF.